These 27 T cell receptor beta chains were all obtained from the same sample, sequenced in a study of kidney transplant recipient with SARS-CoV-2 infection. From the reads, TCRdb called clonotypes with MiXCR, one entry per CDR3 protein. This sample has fewer than 250,000 distinct CDR3 sequences, with roughly 26% found just once. Material: a blood sample, obtained at baseline and on day 111 from a kidney transplant recipient. The receptors come from a male patient aged 25 to 39 who had COVID-19 and was a kidney transplant recipient. Some T cells may be graft donor cells.

The V call is TRBV5-1, the J call TRBJ2-1; D ambiguous. V dropped 2 bases and J dropped 0 bases, with 12 bases sitting between them. This CDR3 is built from 16 residues. Germline V gene data show CDR1 as SGHRS and CDR2 as YFSETQ. The DNA for the CDR3 is TGCGCCAGCAGCTTTCCCGGGCTAAGCTCCTACAATGAGCAGTTCTTC. It translates to CASSFPGLSSYNEQFF.

The chain couples TRBV7-8 to TRBJ2-5; 11 positions agree with TRBD2. This CDR3 comprises 15 residues. The germline V gene has CDR1 SGHVS and CDR2 FQNEAQ. The ends lost 4 bases at V and 3 bases at J; junction bases unmatched: 4. CDR3 DNA sequence: TGTGCCAGCAGCTCGATGGGACTAGCGGAAGAGACCCAGTACTTC. Encoded protein: CASSSMGLAEETQYF.

This clonotype was seen at least ten times. V is TRBV7-8 and J is TRBJ1-2; D gene uncertain. CDR1 SGHVS and CDR2 FQNEAQ come from the germline V gene. The CDR3 is 17 amino acids. The V end lost 5 bases, the J end lost 4 bases, and 23 bases lay between the germline ends. The CDR3 DNA is TGTGCCAGCAGCCTTTGGAGGTTTACCCGAAAGACCTATGGCTACACCTTC. Its translation is CASSLWRFTRKTYGYTF. The full variable domain, with the rest looked up from reference TRBV7-8 and TRBJ1-2, is GAGVSQSPRYKVAKRGQDVALRCDPISGHVSLFWYQQALGQGPEFLTYFQNEAQLDKSGLPSDRFFAERPEGSVSTLKIQRTQQEDSAVYLCASSLWRFTRKTYGYTFGSGTRLTVV.

This clonotype showed up just a few times. This rearrangement joins TRBV24-1 to TRBJ2-1; D perhaps matches TRBD2 (6 bases). Trimming took 4 bases from V and 2 from J, leaving 8 bases between them. The CDR3 covers 14 residues. Germline loops: CDR1 KGHDR, CDR2 SFDVKD. The CDR3 spells CATSEAGAYNEQFF. CDR3 DNA: TGTGCCACCAGTGAAGCGGGTGCCTACAATGAGCAGTTCTTC.

A word on this clonotype: A much larger clone lies a single base off, so this may be a read error. The chain joins TRBV6-5 to TRBJ2-4; 7 positions agree with TRBD1. The end of the DNA is better explained by TRBJ1-2, so the J call may be wrong. CDR1 is MNHEY, CDR2 SVGAGI, per germline. There are 14 residues in the CDR3. The CDR3 nucleotides are TGTGTCAGCAGTTACGGGCAGGGGGTCCATGGCTACACCTTC. Its protein is CVSSYGQGVHGYTF.

At least ten counts were recorded for this clonotype. This chain links TRBV6-2 or TRBV6-3 with TRBJ1-6; perhaps TRBD1 as D (6 bases). Germline assignment: CDR1 MNHEY and CDR2 SVGEGT. V was clipped by 7 bases and J by 6 bases, with 10 bases between them. This CDR3 is built from 13 residues. The CDR3 protein is CASNGRGNSPLHF. CDR3 coding DNA: TGTGCCAGCAACGGCAGGGGTAATTCACCCCTCCACTTT.

The sample holds many counts of this clonotype. The gene calls are TRBV29-1 and TRBJ2-7; 7 positions agree with TRBD1. Germline-derived CDR1 and CDR2 are SQVTM and ANQGSEA. The CDR3 contains 14 residues. The ends lost 7 bases at V and 6 bases at J; junction bases unmatched: 15. The CDR3 protein is CSALPPGQYSEQYF. The CDR3 DNA reads as TGCAGCGCTCTACCCCCGGGACAGTATAGCGAGCAGTACTTC.

The sample holds one count of this clonotype. This chain links TRBV7-9 with TRBJ1-2; D uncertain. The V and J ends lost 5 bases and 4 bases respectively, with 23 bases between them. This CDR3 has 17 amino acids. Germline CDR1 and CDR2: SEHNR and FQNEAQ (reference sequence). The CDR3 spells CASSTQVYRGKTYGYTF. As DNA, the CDR3 is TGTGCCAGCAGCACCCAGGTATACCGTGGAAAGACCTATGGCTACACCTTC.

There are many counts of this clonotype. The chain combines TRBV13 with TRBJ2-5, with 9 bases fitting TRBD2. The last part of the DNA fits TRBJ2-7 better; the J call may be wrong. Germline assignment: CDR1 PRHDT and CDR2 FYEKMQ (reference sequence). This CDR3 spans 14 amino acids. The CDR3 region is CASSSRRGGHEQYF. As DNA, the CDR3 is TGTGCCAGCAGCTCCCGGCGGGGGGGCCACGAGCAGTACTTC.

This clonotype appeared many times. The chain combines TRBV19 with TRBJ2-5; TRBD2 matches at 8 bases. J lost 4 bases, V lost 4 bases, and 11 bases had no gene match. Germline CDR1 and CDR2: LNHDA and SQIVND (reference sequence). The CDR3 length is 16 residues. This CDR3 reads CASSKASGSHRETQYF. CDR3 DNA sequence: TGTGCCAGTAGTAAGGCCAGCGGGAGTCATCGAGAGACCCAGTACTTC.

This clonotype has ten or more counts. The rearrangement links TRBV5-5 to TRBJ1-2; D is unclear. Per germline, CDR1 SGHKS and CDR2 YYEKEE (reference sequence). This CDR3 spans 16 amino acids. V was cut by 7 bases and J by 4 bases, with 23 bases left in between. CDR3 protein: CASHFTVSRKTYGYTF. The CDR3 coding sequence is TGTGCCAGCCACTTCACTGTCTCGCGAAAGACCTATGGCTACACCTTC.

Turning to this clonotype: Its ends do not fully match the called genes, so a read error is possible. The chain recombines TRBV4-1 with TRBJ2-1; tentatively, D is TRBD2 (6 bases). CDR1 is MGHRA and CDR2 is YSYEKL in the germline V gene. The CDR3 sequence is 15 residues long. CDR3 nucleotide sequence: TGCGCCGGCAGCCAAGTTCGGCAGCGGGTGCATGAGCAGTTCTTC. This sequence encodes CAGSQVRQRVHEQFF.

About this clonotype itself: This may be a read error: a much more frequent sequence differs by one nucleotide. The gene calls are TRBV30 and TRBJ2-7, with D perhaps assigned TRBD1 or TRBD2 (5 bases each). Germline assignment: CDR1 GTSNPN and CDR2 SVGIG (reference sequence). Trimming removed 0 bases at V and 7 bases at J, with 16 bases between. The CDR3 extends over 14 amino acids. CDR3 in DNA: TGTGCCTGGAGTGTACGTCGGGGACCGAAGGAGCAGTACTTC. Protein: CAWSVRRGPKEQYF. Combining the CDR3 with reference TRBV30 and TRBJ2-7 gives the whole variable domain SQTIHQWPATLVQPVGSPLSLECTVEGTSNPNLYWYRQAAGRGLQLLFYSVGIGQISSEVPQNLSASRPQDRQFILSSKKLLLSDSGFYLCAWSVRRGPKEQYFGPGTRLTVT.

The sample holds many counts of this clonotype. This chain uses TRBV3-1 with TRBJ2-6, with 9 positions matching TRBD1. The CDR3 has 19 amino acids. J gave up 0 bases and V 3 bases, and 9 bases lay outside the gene matches. Looked up from germline, CDR1 is LGHDT and CDR2 is YNNKEL (reference sequence). The CDR3 sequence is CASSQRPGQGSSGANVLTF. CDR3 coding DNA: TGTGCCAGCAGCCAGAGACCGGGACAGGGATCCTCTGGGGCCAACGTCCTGACTTTC.

This clonotype occurred many times. The V gene is TRBV9, the J gene TRBJ1-2, with 10 positions matching TRBD1. CDR3 length: 15 residues. Germline V gene lookup returns CDR1 SGDLS and CDR2 YYNGEE. The V segment lost 3 bases and the J segment 4 bases; nucleotides outside the gene matches: 6. This CDR3 is CASSASDRGSYGYTF. In DNA, the CDR3 is TGTGCCAGCAGCGCCTCGGACAGGGGGTCCTATGGCTACACCTTC.

The chain carries TRBV5-6 and TRBJ2-1; D is unclear. The germline V gene encodes CDR1 SGHDT and CDR2 YYEEEE. Deletions cut 2 bases from V and 8 bases from J, with 14 bases between. The CDR3 contains 14 residues. The CDR3 DNA sequence: TGTGCCAGCAGCTTCCGCGCCACCTGGGATGAGCAGTTCTTC. Its translation: CASSFRATWDEQFF.

This clonotype appeared a few times. This chain joins TRBV2 and TRBJ2-5, with TRBD1 as a possible D gene (6 bases). The CDR3 sequence is 14 residues long. Trimming cost V 7 bases and J 1 base, with 13 bases left between them. Germline V CDR1 and CDR2: SNHLY, FYNNEI. The CDR3 DNA follows: TGTGCCAGCAAGCAACAGGGCCCCCAAGAGACCCAGTACTTC. This sequence encodes CASKQQGPQETQYF.

This clonotype was counted many times. The chain employs TRBV12-3 or TRBV12-4 and TRBJ1-2, with D unclear. With 3 bases removed from V and 4 bases from J, the gap between germline ends came to 21 bases. The CDR3 is 17 amino acids. The CDR3 region is CASSFVHTAGKTYGYTF. DNA for the CDR3: TGTGCCAGCAGTTTTGTTCACACAGCAGGAAAGACCTATGGCTACACCTTC.

As to this clonotype: At one end the junction does not follow the germline gene, possibly because of a read error. This sequence joins TRBV25-1 and TRBJ1-2; D is ambiguous. This CDR3 spans 17 amino acids. Looked up from germline, CDR1 is MGHDK and CDR2 is SYGVNS. In DNA, the CDR3 is TGTACCAGCAGTAATGGATTAGAACTGGGAAAGACCTATGGCTACACCTTC. Translated: CTSSNGLELGKTYGYTF.

This clonotype was picked up many times. The chain joins TRBV10-2 to TRBJ1-2; D ambiguous. The germline CDR1 and CDR2 sequences are WSHSY and SAAADI. The CDR3 loop spans 17 amino acids. Trimming pared 4 bases from V and 4 bases from J, leaving 22 bases between. DNA of the CDR3: TGCGCCAGCAGTGTGAAGCACACTTCTAGAAAGACCTATGGCTACACCTTC. Translated, it gives CASSVKHTSRKTYGYTF.

Comment on this clonotype: This CDR3 is missing its conserved last phenylalanine or tryptophan, likely due to a read error. The chain has TRBV6-5 and TRBJ1-2; D is perhaps TRBD1 (6 bases). From germline, CDR1 is MNHEY and CDR2 SVGAGI. Trimming cost V 2 bases and J 7 bases, with 11 bases left between them. This CDR3 has 13 amino acids. CDR3 protein: CASSYNRETGYTI. Written as DNA, the CDR3 is TGTGCCAGCAGTTACAACAGGGAGACTGGCTACACCATC.

In this sample, this clonotype turned up many times. V and J are TRBV23-1 and TRBJ1-2; no reliable D call. TRBV23-1 is an ORF, with its function uncertain. The length of the CDR3 is 17 residues. V lost 3 bases to trimming and J lost 4 bases, with 21 bases between them. As DNA, the CDR3 is TGCGCCAGCAGTCAGGTCGCGCTACGCAGAAAGACCTATGGCTACACCTTC. Its protein product is CASSQVALRRKTYGYTF.

As concerns this clonotype: Since a far larger clone is one base different, this is likely a read error. The V gene is TRBV7-7, the J gene TRBJ1-6; D call uncertain. CDR3 size: 13 residues. Germline assignment: CDR1 SSHAT and CDR2 FNYEAQ (reference sequence). The CDR3 is CANSSHPNSPLHF. The CDR3 DNA is TGTGCCAACAGCTCCCACCCTAATTCACCCCTCCACTTT.

As for this clonotype: This may be a read error: a much more frequent sequence differs by one nucleotide. J is TRBJ1-3 and V is TRBV5-6; TRBD1 is a possible D gene (5 bases). Per the germline V gene, CDR1 is SGHDT and CDR2 is YYEEEE. The CDR3 is 20 amino acids. The CDR3 DNA follows: TGTGCCAGCAGCCTCGCGGCCGGGTTCCTCGACAGCACCTCTGGAACCACCATATATTTT. Its protein is CASSLAAGFLDSTSGTTIYF.

This clonotype was detected ten times or more. The chain joins TRBV28 to TRBJ1-3, with TRBD1 matching over 11 bases. The V and J ends lost 5 bases and 5 bases, in that order; junction bases with no gene match: 8. CDR3 length equals 16 residues. Germline CDR1 reads MDHEN; CDR2 reads SYDVKM. CDR3 nucleotides: TGTGCCAGCAGTACTCGGGGGACAGGGGGTAGAAACACCATATATTTT. This codes for CASSTRGTGGRNTIYF. The full variable domain, in which reference TRBV28 and TRBJ1-3 provide the parts outside the CDR3, is DVKVTQSSRYLVKRTGEKVFLECVQDMDHENMFWYRQDPGLGLRLIYFSYDVKMKEKGDIPEGYSVSREKKERFSLILESASTNQTSMYLCASSTRGTGGRNTIYFGEGSWLTVV.

Turning to this clonotype: Being one base from a much bigger clone, this may be a read error. The CDR3 end shows no conserved phenylalanine or tryptophan, and so a read error is likely. V gene TRBV10-3 combines with J gene TRBJ2-7, with a weak D call TRBD1 (6 bases). Trimming stripped 6 bases from V and 3 bases from J, with 12 bases between. Germline CDR1 is ENHRY and CDR2 is SYGVKD. CDR3 size: 13 residues. The CDR3 nucleotides are TGTGCCATCAGCACAGGGAGTAACTACGAGCAGTACGCC. It specifies CAISTGSNYEQYA.

Many counts were recorded for this clonotype. V gene TRBV6-5 combines with J gene TRBJ1-1, with D possibly being TRBD1 (6 bases). CDR3 size: 14 residues. The V end was cut by 0 bases, the J end by 10 bases, with 15 bases between. Looked up from germline, CDR1 is MNHEY and CDR2 is SVGAGI. The DNA for the CDR3 is TGTGCCAGCAGTTACTCGTCTTCAGGGGTTAGAGCTTTCTTT. It yields the protein CASSYSSSGVRAFF.